Following are 24 T cell receptor beta chains from one sample sequenced in a study of T-cell memory formation after mild COVID-19. TCRdb processed the 5' RACE reads anew with MiXCR; each CDR3 protein has one entry. The sample records about 430,000 distinct CDR3 sequences, less than 25% being singletons. Specimen: PBMCs or a T cell subset sorted from them (not recorded which). The receptors derive from an adult woman who had mild COVID-19 (a few samples of this study predate the infection). Cell type and time point are not known.

This clonotype was seen a handful of times. The CDR3 loop reads CASSRDRGSGANVLTF. The DNA of the CDR3 is TGTGCCAGCAGCCGGGACAGGGGCTCTGGGGCCAACGTCCTGACTTTC. The genes are TRBV2 and TRBJ2-6; 10 positions agree with TRBD1. V dropped 6 bases and J dropped 0; count of bases not matched to a gene: 2. Per germline, CDR1 SNHLY and CDR2 FYNNEI. CDR3 length equals 16 residues.

This clonotype has ten or more counts. The V and J genes are TRBV11-3 and TRBJ2-7, with D perhaps matching TRBD2 (5 bases). The CDR3 length is 13 residues. Germline V gene data show CDR1 as SGHNT and CDR2 as YENEEA. Trimming cost V 4 bases and J 7 bases, with 14 bases left between them. The CDR3: CASSSPRTWEQYF. The DNA of the CDR3 is TGTGCCAGCAGCTCCCCTAGGACTTGGGAGCAGTACTTC.

The rearrangement links TRBV5-4 to TRBJ2-1; 12 bases fit TRBD2. V trimming: 3 bases; J trimming: 4 bases; junction bases outside the gene matches: 5. Germline CDR1 SGHNT, CDR2 YYREEE (reference sequence). The CDR3 totals 16 residues. The CDR3 sequence: CASSSGLAGNYNEQFF. The CDR3, as DNA: TGTGCCAGCAGCTCGGGACTAGCGGGTAATTACAATGAGCAGTTCTTC.

This clonotype was recorded at least ten times. The gene calls are TRBV7-9 and TRBJ2-7; D remains unclear. Germline V gives CDR1 SEHNR, CDR2 FQNEAQ (reference sequence). The CDR3 is made up of 14 amino acids. V was trimmed by 5 bases and J by 3 bases, leaving 14 bases between them. DNA of the CDR3: TGTGCCAGCAGCGACGGTAGGGCAGGCTACGAGCAGTACTTC. Amino acids: CASSDGRAGYEQYF.

This clonotype was counted between two and nine times. The chain links TRBV18 to TRBJ2-7, with D perhaps matching TRBD1 (6 bases). Per germline, CDR1 KGHSH and CDR2 LQKENI. The CDR3 runs 13 residues. With 3 bases removed from V and 9 bases from J, the gap between germline ends came to 15 bases. The chain's CDR3 is CASSPILTGWQYF. The CDR3 nucleotides read TGTGCCAGCTCACCTATATTGACAGGTTGGCAGTACTTC.

V and J are TRBV4-1 and TRBJ1-1; 8 bases map to TRBD1. The CDR3 extends over 14 amino acids. In germline, CDR1 is MGHRA, CDR2 YSYEKL. With V trimmed by 1 base and J by 6 bases, 4 bases remained unmatched. The CDR3 DNA reads as TGCGCCAGCAGCCAAGCGCAGGGGGCCCCTGAAGCTTTCTTT. Protein sequence: CASSQAQGAPEAFF.

In nucleotides, the CDR3 is TGCGCCAGCAGCCAGGGCAGTGTCGGGGTGGGGGAAAAACTGTTTTTT. It encodes CASSQGSVGVGEKLFF. The rearrangement joins TRBV4-1 to TRBJ1-4; no clear D gene. The CDR3 is 16 amino acids. Per germline, CDR1 MGHRA and CDR2 YSYEKL. The V and J ends lost 3 bases and 8 bases respectively, with 19 bases between them.

The gene calls are TRBV5-1 and TRBJ1-1; the D gene is possibly TRBD1 (5 bases). The CDR3 extends over 13 amino acids. The germline V gene encodes CDR1 SGHRS and CDR2 YFSETQ. V was clipped by 7 bases and J by 3 bases, with 13 bases between them. CDR3 nucleotide sequence: TGCGCCAGCTGGGGGTTTGGCGACACTGAAGCTTTCTTT. Its translation is CASWGFGDTEAFF.

CDR3 nucleotide sequence: TGCGCCAGCAGCTTGACGGAGCAAGAGACCCAGTACTTC. It translates to CASSLTEQETQYF. V gene TRBV5-1 combines with J gene TRBJ2-5; D ambiguous. The CDR3 totals 13 residues. Germline V gives CDR1 SGHRS, CDR2 YFSETQ. Trimming removed 1 base from V and 2 bases from J, with 6 bases in between. The complete variable domain, with remaining parts taken from reference TRBV5-1 and TRBJ2-5, reads KAGVTQTPRYLIKTRGQQVTLSCSPISGHRSVSWYQQTPGQGLQFLFEYFSETQRNKGNFPGRFSGRQFSNSRSEMNVSTLELGDSALYLCASSLTEQETQYFGPGTRLLVL.

The V gene is TRBV11-2, the J gene TRBJ2-1; D not certain. The CDR3 is 14 amino acids. The V end lost 5 bases, the J end lost 3 bases, and 11 bases lay between the germline ends. CDR1 is SGHAT, CDR2 FQNNGV, per germline. CDR3 in amino acids: CASSPLRNYNEQFF. In DNA form, the CDR3 reads TGTGCCAGCAGCCCCCTGAGAAACTACAATGAGCAGTTCTTC.

This chain links TRBV7-9 with TRBJ1-1; tentatively, D is TRBD1 (5 bases). CDR3 length: 15 residues. V shed 0 bases and J shed 6 bases, with 14 bases lying between them. Looked up from germline, CDR1 is SEHNR and CDR2 is FQNEAQ (reference sequence). CDR3 sequence: CASSLAGGTGAEAFF. The CDR3 region has the DNA TGTGCCAGCAGCTTAGCGGGTGGGACCGGCGCTGAAGCTTTCTTT.

This rearrangement joins TRBV14 to TRBJ1-6; 7 bases line up with TRBD1. Germline loops: CDR1 SGHDN, CDR2 FVKESK. This CDR3 is built from 19 residues. Unmatched junction bases numbered 12, after V lost 0 bases and J lost 4 bases. Here the CDR3 DNA reads TGTGCCAGCAGCCAAGACCCCCGTTCCCCAGGGGGGTATAATTCACCCCTCCACTTT. Its translation: CASSQDPRSPGGYNSPLHF.

This chain joins TRBV6-5 and TRBJ2-7, with D perhaps TRBD2 (6 bases). From germline, CDR1 is MNHEY and CDR2 SVGAGI. The CDR3 has 15 residues. Trimming shortened V by 8 bases and J by 2 bases, and 19 bases separated the two germline ends. The CDR3 region has the DNA TGTGCCAGCCCCCGACGGCTTGCGGGACCCTACGAGCAGTACTTC. Translated, it gives CASPRRLAGPYEQYF.

The table lists this clonotype with a few counts. The rearrangement uses TRBV20-1 and TRBJ1-1; 7 nucleotides match TRBD1. CDR3 length equals 14 residues. Germline trimming cut 3 bases from V and 1 base from J; bases unmatched to any gene: 5. Looked up from germline, CDR1 is DFQATT and CDR2 is SNEGSKA (reference sequence). CDR3 region: CSASPGTANTEAFF. The DNA for the CDR3 is TGCAGTGCTAGTCCCGGGACAGCGAACACTGAAGCTTTCTTT.

This clonotype was counted a few times. This chain connects TRBV24-1 to TRBJ1-4; D gene unclear. The CDR3 covers 13 residues. With 1 base removed from V and 8 bases from J, the gap between germline ends came to 7 bases. The germline V gene encodes CDR1 KGHDR and CDR2 SFDVKD. CDR3 bases: TGTGCCACCAGTGATTTCGGACGGGAAAAACTGTTTTTT. This codes for CATSDFGREKLFF.

This clonotype was observed a few times. V and J are TRBV4-3 and TRBJ2-7; 9 bases fit TRBD2. Germline V gene lookup returns CDR1 LGHNA and CDR2 YSLEER. After removal of 1 base from V and 1 base from J, the junction contained 8 bases not matched to a gene. This CDR3 spans 17 amino acids. The CDR3 bases are TGCGCCAGCAGCCAAGGCCTCGGTAGCGGGAGTTCCTACGAGCAGTACTTC. Its protein product is CASSQGLGSGSSYEQYF.

This clonotype was detected only a few times. The J gene is TRBJ2-7, the V gene TRBV4-2, with 13 bases lining up with TRBD2. With V trimmed by 0 bases and J by 3 bases, 5 bases remained unmatched. Germline CDR1 reads LGHNA; CDR2 reads YNFKEQ. CDR3 size: 17 residues. Here the CDR3 DNA reads TGTGCCAGCAGCCAAGATGGGGGACTAGCGGGAAGCTACGAGCAGTACTTC. Protein: CASSQDGGLAGSYEQYF.

This clonotype has only a few counts. The chain uses TRBV4-2 and TRBJ2-6, with unresolved D. The CDR3 spans 19 residues. The V end was cut by 0 bases, the J end by 0 bases, with 15 bases between. Germline CDR1 LGHNA, CDR2 YNFKEQ. CDR3 DNA sequence: TGTGCCAGCAGCCAAGATTATGTCACTCCGACCTCTGGGGCCAACGTCCTGACTTTC. Translating gives CASSQDYVTPTSGANVLTF.

This clonotype was counted only a few times. This chain connects TRBV6-1 to TRBJ1-1; 9 bases match TRBD1. The V gene's germline CDR1 is MNHNS and CDR2 SASEGT. The J segment lost 4 bases and the V segment lost 6 bases, leaving 9 bases of the junction unmatched. The CDR3 has 15 residues. For the CDR3, the DNA is TGTGCCAGCAGACCCGGACAGGGGATAAGCACTGAAGCTTTCTTT. Residues: CASRPGQGISTEAFF.

In this sample, this clonotype turned up once. This sequence joins TRBV2 and TRBJ1-3; perhaps TRBD1 as D (5 bases). The CDR3 contains 16 residues. V was trimmed by 1 base and J by 0 bases, leaving 10 bases between them. From germline, CDR1 is SNHLY and CDR2 FYNNEI. This CDR3 is CASSEGQGNSGNTIYF. CDR3 DNA sequence: TGTGCCAGCAGTGAAGGGCAGGGAAACTCTGGAAACACCATATATTTT.

There are a few counts of this clonotype. The chain links TRBV20-1 to TRBJ2-3, with D perhaps TRBD2 (6 bases). V lost 0 bases to trimming and J lost 3 bases, with 10 bases between them. The length of the CDR3 is 14 residues. Germline loops: CDR1 DFQATT, CDR2 SNEGSKA (reference sequence). CDR3 residues: CSAREAGWTDTQYF. In DNA form, the CDR3 reads TGCAGTGCTAGAGAGGCGGGATGGACAGATACGCAGTATTTT.

The chain combines TRBV11-2 with TRBJ2-2; 9 nucleotides line up with TRBD2. The CDR3 length is 17 residues. The V segment lost 5 bases and the J segment 0 bases; nucleotides outside the gene matches: 7. CDR1 SGHAT and CDR2 FQNNGV come from the germline V gene. The CDR3 is CASSPMRGGTNTGELFF. As DNA, the CDR3 is TGTGCCAGCAGCCCCATGCGGGGGGGCACGAACACCGGGGAGCTGTTTTTT.

This clonotype was observed at least ten times. The chain employs TRBV4-1 and TRBJ1-2; D is ambiguous. Germline V gene data show CDR1 as MGHRA and CDR2 as YSYEKL. The CDR3 consists of 15 residues. V was trimmed by 2 bases and J by 1 base, leaving 11 bases between them. The CDR3 bases are TGCGCCAGCAGCCAATCGCTTCGCAATAACTATGGCTACACCTTC. Its protein is CASSQSLRNNYGYTF.

This clonotype occurred a few times. J is TRBJ2-7 and V is TRBV6-2 or TRBV6-3, with 12 bases lining up with TRBD2. The CDR3 runs to 15 residues. The germline CDR1 and CDR2 sequences are MNHEY and SVGEGT. J gave up 4 bases and V 4 bases, and 5 bases lay outside the gene matches. The chain's CDR3 is CASSSASGRAYEQYF. The CDR3 DNA sequence: TGTGCCAGCAGTTCCGCTAGCGGGAGGGCATACGAGCAGTACTTC.